One sample yielded the 8 T cell receptor beta chains listed below, sequenced in a study of T cell responses to AZD1222 COVID-19 vaccine. Produced via immunoSEQ multiplex PCR; TCRdb's table is partial and in-frame only. The profile covers 150,000 to 200,000 clones, with around 93% appearing a single time and roughly 9.2% taken by the ten largest. The sequenced sample was peripheral blood, obtained on day 0 of AZD1222 vaccination. The receptors shown here come from an adult in good health.

The V gene is TRBV14, the J gene TRBJ2-2; TRBD2 agrees at 10 bases. The J segment lost 0 bases and the V segment lost 5 bases, leaving 15 bases of the junction unmatched. The CDR3 runs 20 residues. In germline, CDR1 is SGHDN, CDR2 FVKESK. As DNA, the CDR3 is TGTGCCAGCAGCTTGTGGGACAGAATGACTAGCGGGCCGAACACCGGGGAGCTGTTTTTT. This codes for CASSLWDRMTSGPNTGELFF.

The rearrangement links TRBV7-2 to TRBJ2-7; tentatively, D is TRBD2 (5 bases). V was trimmed by 1 base and J by 3 bases, leaving 10 bases between them. This CDR3 region has 14 residues. The V gene's germline CDR1 is SGHTA and CDR2 FQGNSA. The CDR3 DNA reads TGTGCCAGCAGCTTAGGTCCTAGCCTCTACGAGCAGTACTTC. Protein: CASSLGPSLYEQYF.

This chain links TRBV19 with TRBJ2-1; D ambiguous. The CDR3 is 15 residues long. V was cut by 5 bases and J by 5 bases, with 16 bases left in between. Germline CDR1 is LNHDA and CDR2 is SQIVND (reference sequence). The CDR3 loop is CASSWGSKIHNEQFF. The CDR3 nucleotides are TGTGCCAGTAGTTGGGGATCTAAAATACACAATGAGCAGTTCTTC.

This chain uses TRBV5-1 with TRBJ1-1, with D possibly matching TRBD1 (5 bases). This CDR3 spans 13 amino acids. The V end lost 2 bases, the J end lost 3 bases, and 8 bases lay between the germline ends. CDR1 SGHRS and CDR2 YFSETQ come from the germline V gene. The CDR3, as DNA: TGCGCCAGCAGCTTTCTAGGGGACACTGAAGCTTTCTTT. Its translation: CASSFLGDTEAFF. Supplemented by reference TRBV5-1 and TRBJ1-1, the full variable domain reads KAGVTQTPRYLIKTRGQQVTLSCSPISGHRSVSWYQQTPGQGLQFLFEYFSETQRNKGNFPGRFSGRQFSNSRSEMNVSTLELGDSALYLCASSFLGDTEAFFGQGTRLTVV.

This sequence joins TRBV5-1 and TRBJ1-4, with D possibly matching TRBD1 (6 bases). Germline V gene sequence: CDR1 SGHRS, CDR2 YFSETQ. Deletions cut 0 bases from V and 5 bases from J, with 11 bases between. This CDR3 region has 15 residues. CDR3 sequence (DNA): TGCGCCAGCAGCTTGGGAGGACAGAGCAATGAAAAACTGTTTTTT. Protein product: CASSLGGQSNEKLFF.

This rearrangement joins TRBV20-1 to TRBJ2-1; 9 bases match TRBD2. CDR1 and CDR2 (germline): DFQATT, SNEGSKA (reference sequence). The CDR3 sequence is 12 residues long. The V segment lost 3 bases and the J segment 9 bases; nucleotides outside the gene matches: 3. DNA for the CDR3: TGCAGTGCTAGTAGCGGGAGTGTTGAGCAGTTCTTC. It is translated as CSASSGSVEQFF.

The chain carries TRBV19 and TRBJ1-3; no definite D call. Trimming cost V 5 bases and J 0 bases, with 11 bases left between them. The CDR3 extends over 15 amino acids. Germline CDR1 LNHDA, CDR2 SQIVND (reference sequence). CDR3 sequence (DNA): TGTGCCAGTAGTTTAACGTGGAACTCTGGAAACACCATATATTTT. It is translated as CASSLTWNSGNTIYF.

The chain couples TRBV6-6 to TRBJ1-4; D may be TRBD1 (5 bases). Germline lookup yields CDR1 MNHNY and CDR2 SVGAGI (reference sequence). Trimming shortened V by 0 bases and J by 8 bases, and 13 bases separated the two germline ends. The CDR3 length is 15 residues. The CDR3 here is CASSYSGREEEKLFF. The CDR3 DNA sequence: TGTGCCAGCAGTTACTCGGGCAGGGAGGAGGAAAAACTGTTTTTT.